Below, 21 T cell receptor beta chains from the same sample are listed, as sequenced in a study of blood T cell repertoires in COVID-19. Libraries were prepared by immunoSEQ multiplex PCR; TCRdb keeps only in-frame clonotypes and omits some of them. The data contain some 74,000 clones, more than 80% of them seen just once; the ten biggest clones take up more than 4.5%. Sequenced input: peripheral blood. These receptors were taken from a woman older than 75 with active or convalescent COVID-19.

This clone showed up just a few times. The rearrangement uses TRBV7-3 and TRBJ1-2; no clear D gene. Per the germline V gene, CDR1 is SGHTA and CDR2 is FQGTGA. V lost 5 bases to trimming and J lost 6 bases, with 19 bases between them. The CDR3 is made up of 15 amino acids. CDR3 loop: CASSPVAGSLDGYTF. The CDR3 region has the DNA TGTGCCAGCAGCCCCGTTGCAGGCTCCCTTGATGGCTACACCTTC. Supplemented by reference TRBV7-3 and TRBJ1-2, the full variable domain reads GAGVSQTPSNKVTEKGKYVELRCDPISGHTALYWYRQSLGQGPEFLIYFQGTGAADDSGLPNDRFFAVRPEGSVSTLKIQRTERGDSAVYLCASSPVAGSLDGYTFGSGTRLTVV.

The rearrangement uses TRBV7-3 and TRBJ1-1; no clear D. This CDR3 has 16 residues. Looked up from germline, CDR1 is SGHTA and CDR2 is FQGTGA. Trimming stripped 5 bases from V and 3 bases from J, with 19 bases between. Written as DNA, the CDR3 is TGTGCCAGCAGCCACCTAGGGTGGAGGAGAGACACTGAAGCTTTCTTT. It yields the protein CASSHLGWRRDTEAFF.

The chain recombines TRBV28 with TRBJ2-5; tentative D call: TRBD1 (5 bases). The V gene's germline CDR1 is MDHEN and CDR2 SYDVKM. This CDR3 region has 18 residues. V dropped 4 bases and J dropped 4 bases, with 25 bases sitting between them. The CDR3 reads CASSYSWALGVKRETQYF. CDR3 DNA sequence: TGTGCCAGCAGTTACTCATGGGCCCTAGGGGTTAAGCGAGAGACCCAGTACTTC.

For the CDR3, the DNA is TGTGCCAGCAGCCGAGACAGGGGGGAAACTGAAGCTTTCTTT. Its translation: CASSRDRGETEAFF. V and J are TRBV7-8 and TRBJ1-1; the match to TRBD1 covers 9 bases. Trimming took 5 bases from V and 5 from J; bases not matched to a gene: 6. The CDR3 length is 14 residues. Germline V gene lookup returns CDR1 SGHVS and CDR2 FQNEAQ.

The sample holds a few counts of this clone. J is TRBJ2-1 and V is TRBV9; TRBD2 matches 9 bases. CDR3 length: 16 amino acids. Trimming took 0 bases from V and 8 from J; bases not matched to a gene: 9. The germline CDR1 and CDR2 sequences are SGDLS and YYNGEE. Here the CDR3 reads CASSVAGGLALDEQFF. CDR3 DNA: TGTGCCAGCAGCGTAGCGGGGGGACTAGCTCTGGATGAGCAGTTCTTC.

This clone came up a few times. The V call is TRBV27, the J call TRBJ1-1; 8 bases map to TRBD1. Trimming took 8 bases from V and 0 from J; bases not matched to a gene: 5. The CDR3 extends over 14 amino acids. CDR1 MNHEY and CDR2 SMNVEV come from the germline V gene (reference sequence). The CDR3 protein is CASWTGRMNTEAFF. CDR3 DNA: TGTGCCAGCTGGACAGGGAGGATGAACACTGAAGCTTTCTTT.

This chain uses TRBV18 with TRBJ2-7; 7 bases map to TRBD1. CDR3 length equals 14 residues. Germline CDR1 reads KGHSH; CDR2 reads LQKENI. Germline trimming cut 5 bases from V and 3 bases from J; bases unmatched to any gene: 7. The CDR3 is CASSAGGSYYEQYF. The CDR3 DNA is TGTGCCAGCTCAGCAGGGGGAAGCTACTACGAGCAGTACTTC.

This rearrangement joins TRBV7-9 to TRBJ1-5; 9 nucleotides match TRBD1. Germline V CDR1 and CDR2: SEHNR, FQNEAQ (reference sequence). The CDR3 consists of 15 residues. V lost 6 bases to trimming and J lost 3 bases; unmatched junction nucleotides: 6. CDR3 sequence: CASRQGTGNNQPQHF. The CDR3 region has the DNA TGTGCCAGCAGACAAGGGACAGGGAACAATCAGCCCCAGCATTTT.

The chain has TRBV28 and TRBJ1-2; a weak D match, TRBD1 (6 bases). Trimming left V 7 bases short and J 4 bases short, with 13 bases between. Germline CDR1 is MDHEN and CDR2 is SYDVKM. The CDR3 loop spans 13 amino acids. The CDR3 region has the DNA TGTGCCAGCAATAGCGGGGGGGCCTATGGCTACACCTTC. Amino acids: CASNSGGAYGYTF.

The chain couples TRBV5-3 to TRBJ2-1; D remains unclear. TRBV5-3 is annotated as an ORF whose role is uncertain. The V end lost 6 bases, the J end lost 6 bases, and 19 bases lay between the germline ends. The CDR3 spans 15 residues. DNA of the CDR3: TGTGCCAGAACCCTCAGCCTGCACTGCGGCAATGAGCAGTTCTTC. This sequence encodes CARTLSLHCGNEQFF.

This clone has only a few counts. The chain carries TRBV18 and TRBJ2-7; possible D gene TRBD1, 6 bases. The CDR3 runs 13 residues. The germline V gene encodes CDR1 KGHSH and CDR2 LQKENI. V lost 4 bases to trimming and J lost 6 bases, with 13 bases between them. This chain's CDR3 is CASSLGQGTEQYF. Written as DNA, the CDR3 is TGTGCCAGCTCACTTGGGCAGGGGACCGAGCAGTACTTC.

This clone was seen repeatedly, ten times or more. The rearrangement uses TRBV28 and TRBJ2-7; the match to TRBD1 covers 8 bases. V gave up 2 bases and J gave up 0 bases; unmatched junction bases: 3. The germline V gene encodes CDR1 MDHEN and CDR2 SYDVKM. This CDR3 is 15 amino acids long. CDR3 region: CASSLRTGPSYEQYF. As DNA, the CDR3 is TGTGCCAGCAGTTTAAGGACAGGGCCCTCCTACGAGCAGTACTTC. Full variable domain (outside the CDR3, taken from reference TRBV28 and TRBJ2-7): DVKVTQSSRYLVKRTGEKVFLECVQDMDHENMFWYRQDPGLGLRLIYFSYDVKMKEKGDIPEGYSVSREKKERFSLILESASTNQTSMYLCASSLRTGPSYEQYFGPGTRLTVT.

This chain links TRBV6-2 or TRBV6-3 with TRBJ2-1, with 10 bases aligning to TRBD2. CDR3 size: 15 residues. CDR1 MNHEY and CDR2 SVGEGT come from the germline V gene. V lost 5 bases and J lost 4; bases outside the gene matches: 5. CDR3 sequence (DNA): TGTGCCAGCAGTAGCGGGGGGGCGGCTTACAATGAGCAGTTCTTC. It translates to CASSSGGAAYNEQFF.

Written as DNA, the CDR3 is TGTGCCAGTAGTATTCCGGGGGCAGATACGCAGTATTTT. Encoded protein: CASSIPGADTQYF. J is TRBJ2-3 and V is TRBV19; D perhaps matches TRBD2 (6 bases). V was pared by 3 bases and J by 4 bases, with 8 bases between. This CDR3 contains 13 residues. Germline CDR1 reads LNHDA; CDR2 reads SQIVND (reference sequence).

The chain employs TRBV6-5 and TRBJ2-3, with 9 bases lining up with TRBD2. Germline values: CDR1 MNHEY, CDR2 SVGAGI. Trimming removed 6 bases from V and 4 bases from J; junction bases left unmatched: 5. This CDR3 spans 14 amino acids. The CDR3 nucleotides read TGTGCCAGCAGGCCGGGACTAGCAGCAGATACGCAGTATTTT. Its protein is CASRPGLAADTQYF.

This clone appeared a few times. V and J are TRBV7-3 and TRBJ2-1; TRBD2 matches at 11 bases. V was pared by 5 bases and J by 9 bases, with 9 bases of the junction left unmatched. Germline lookup yields CDR1 SGHTA and CDR2 FQGTGA. This CDR3 has 15 residues. The CDR3 sequence: CASSKTSGSPGEQFF. In DNA form, the CDR3 reads TGTGCCAGCAGCAAAACTAGCGGGAGCCCCGGTGAGCAGTTCTTC.

The chain recombines TRBV27 with TRBJ2-3; tentative D call: TRBD1 (5 bases). Germline CDR1 reads MNHEY; CDR2 reads SMNVEV (reference sequence). The V gene lost 2 bases and the J gene lost 6 bases, with 12 bases spanning the gap. The length of the CDR3 is 14 residues. The CDR3 sequence: CASSLGQGPDTQYF. CDR3 coding DNA: TGTGCCAGCAGTTTAGGGCAGGGTCCCGATACGCAGTATTTT.

The chain couples TRBV4-1 to TRBJ2-7, with 9 bases identical to TRBD1. Trimming took 1 base from V and 1 from J; bases not matched to a gene: 2. CDR3 length: 15 amino acids. In germline, CDR1 is MGHRA, CDR2 YSYEKL. For the CDR3, the DNA is TGCGCCAGCAGCCAAGGACAGGGGGGTTCCTACGAGCAGTACTTC. Protein product: CASSQGQGGSYEQYF.

The V call is TRBV19, the J call TRBJ1-5; unclear D gene. Trimming removed 10 bases at V and 0 bases at J, with 10 bases between. Germline V gene lookup returns CDR1 LNHDA and CDR2 SQIVND (reference sequence). The CDR3 has 13 residues. CDR3 sequence (DNA): TGTGCCAATCGTCTGTATAGCAATCAGCCCCAGCATTTT. Its translation is CANRLYSNQPQHF.

The chain carries TRBV5-6 and TRBJ1-5; tentative D call: TRBD1 (5 bases). Germline CDR1 reads SGHDT; CDR2 reads YYEEEE. Trimming took off 4 bases at V and 5 bases at J, with 16 bases between the two ends. The CDR3 is made up of 15 amino acids. CDR3 in amino acids: CASSPPRPGDQPQHF. In DNA, the CDR3 is TGTGCCAGCAGCCCACCACGGCCGGGGGATCAGCCCCAGCATTTT.

The genes are TRBV5-4 and TRBJ2-7; TRBD2 aligns across 10 bases. From germline, CDR1 is SGHNT and CDR2 YYREEE (reference sequence). Trimming took 4 bases from V and 4 from J; bases not matched to a gene: 5. The CDR3 runs 14 residues. CDR3 residues: CASSPGTSEYEQYF. The CDR3 DNA is TGTGCCAGCAGCCCCGGGACTAGCGAGTACGAGCAGTACTTC.